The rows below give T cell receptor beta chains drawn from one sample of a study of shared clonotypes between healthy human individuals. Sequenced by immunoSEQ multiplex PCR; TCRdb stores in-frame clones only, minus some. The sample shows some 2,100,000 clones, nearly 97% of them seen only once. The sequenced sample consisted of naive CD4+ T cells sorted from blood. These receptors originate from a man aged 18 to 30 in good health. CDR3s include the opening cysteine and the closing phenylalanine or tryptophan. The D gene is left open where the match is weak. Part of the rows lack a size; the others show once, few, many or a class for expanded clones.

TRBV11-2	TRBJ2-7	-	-	TGTGCCAGCAGCTTAGATACCTACGAGCAGTACTTC	CASSLDTYEQYF
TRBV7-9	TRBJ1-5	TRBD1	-	TGTGCCAGCAGCTTATGGACAGGGGTGGAAAATCAGCCCCAGCATTTT	CASSLWTGVENQPQHF
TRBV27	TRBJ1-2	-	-	TGTGCCAGCAGTTCGGCCAGGGCAGAAGCCTATGGCTACACCTTC	CASSSARAEAYGYTF
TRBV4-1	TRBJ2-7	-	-	TGCGCCAGCAGGTCCGAGACAGTTTCCTACGAGCAGTACTTC	CASRSETVSYEQYF
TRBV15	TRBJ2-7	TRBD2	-	TGTGCCACCAGCAGAGGGCGCGGGGGGGACTCCTACGAGCAGTACTTC	CATSRGRGGDSYEQYF
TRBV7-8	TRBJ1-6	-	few	TGTGCCAGCAGCTTAGTGGATTCACCCCTCCACTTT	CASSLVDSPLHF
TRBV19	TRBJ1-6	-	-	TGTGCCAGTAGTATAGCGGCCTCACCCCTCCACTTT	CASSIAASPLHF
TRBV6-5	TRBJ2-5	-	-	TGTGCCAGCAGTTACTCGACTGGGGAGACCCAGTACTTC	CASSYSTGETQYF
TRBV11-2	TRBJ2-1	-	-	TGTGCCAGCAGCTTAGCAATAGAGATGAATGAGCAGTTCTTC	CASSLAIEMNEQFF
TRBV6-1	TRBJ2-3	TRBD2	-	TGTGCCAGCAGTGAAAAAGGCGGGGGGGCCATAGTTCTGAATTTT	CASSEKGGGAIVLNF
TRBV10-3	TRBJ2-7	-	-	TGTGCCATCTCAGACCGGGACTGGGGCTACGAGCAGTACTTC	CAISDRDWGYEQYF
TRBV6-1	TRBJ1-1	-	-	TGTGCCAGCAGTGAATATGCAGGGAACACTGAAGCTTTCTTT	CASSEYAGNTEAFF
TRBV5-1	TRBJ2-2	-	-	TGCGCCAGCAGGACAGACAACACCGGGGAGCTGTTTTTT	CASRTDNTGELFF
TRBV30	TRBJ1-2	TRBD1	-	TGTGCCTGGAGGCCGACAGGGGGTTTCTATGGCTACACCTTC	CAWRPTGGFYGYTF
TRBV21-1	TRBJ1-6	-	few	TGTGCCAGCAGCACCCTTCGCTCCTATAATTCACCCCTCCACTTT	CASSTLRSYNSPLHF
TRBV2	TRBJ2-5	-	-	TGTGCCAGCAGTGAAGCCCCTGGGGACACCCGGGCGGACTTC	CASSEAPGDTRADF
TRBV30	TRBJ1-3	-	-	TGTGCCTGGACACGGGATCGCTACTCTGGAAACACCATATATTTT	CAWTRDRYSGNTIYF
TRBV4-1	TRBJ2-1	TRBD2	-	TGCGCCAGCAGCCAAGATCAGGGGCGGGGGGGCAGAAATGAGCAGTTCTTC	CASSQDQGRGGRNEQFF
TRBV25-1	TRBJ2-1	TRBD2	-	TGTGCCAGCAGATACAGCGGGGGGCTCTACAATGAGCAGTTCTTC	CASRYSGGLYNEQFF
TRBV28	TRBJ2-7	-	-	TGTGCCAGCAGTGTCCCACTAGGGGGGCAAAAGGGTTACGAGCAGTACTTC	CASSVPLGGQKGYEQYF
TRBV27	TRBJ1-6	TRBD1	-	TGTGCCAGCAGTAGGACAGGGGCTAATTCACCCCTCCACTTT	CASSRTGANSPLHF
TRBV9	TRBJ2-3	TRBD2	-	TGTGCCAGCAGCGGCCGTTTAGCGGGAGATAGAGATACGCAGTATTTT	CASSGRLAGDRDTQYF
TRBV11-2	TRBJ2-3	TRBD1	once	TGTGCCAGCAGCTTACGGGTACAGGGGGCGACAGATACGCAGTATTTT	CASSLRVQGATDTQYF
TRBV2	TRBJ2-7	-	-	TGTGCCAGCCGTAGGGGCCCCTACGAGCAGTACTTC	CASRRGPYEQYF
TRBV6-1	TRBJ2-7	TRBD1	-	TGTGCCAGCAGTGAAGTAGGGGACAGGCAGTACTTC	CASSEVGDRQYF
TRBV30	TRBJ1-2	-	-	TGTGCCTGCGGGATCGGGGGCCAGGTCTATGGCTACACCTTC	CACGIGGQVYGYTF
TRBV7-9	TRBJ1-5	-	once	TGTGCCAGCAGCTCACCGGAGAGCAATCAGCCCCAGCATTTT	CASSSPESNQPQHF